Sequencing of this T cell receptor (beta chain) was carried out in a study of T cells expressing NK-cell markers. Overall study context: Sequenced donors, eight in total, included seven who were HCMV-seropositive and one who was seronegative.

TCRdb reprocessed the 5' RACE reads and stores each CDR3 protein as one record, lacking DNA. The sample yields approximately 440,000 distinct CDR3 sequences, of which the top ten take up over 1.3%. Germline CDR1 SGHRS, CDR2 YFSETQ. The CDR3 length is 17 residues. This receptor was taken from a woman aged 50 to 60 in good health. The chain couples TRBV5-1 to TRBJ2-2; TCRdb's assignment of TRBD2 cannot be checked, as there is no DNA. The specimen was blood T cells: a sorted CD56 or NKG2C T cell subset, CD4+ or CD8+ T cells, or bulk PBMC T cells (not recorded which). The CDR3 is CASRRSSGTSVFGELFF.